These T cell receptor beta chains were read from a single sample in a study of cytomegalovirus exposure and HLA in healthy donors. Assay used: immunoSEQ multiplex PCR; TCRdb lists only in-frame clones, some missing. The sample records about 160,000 clones, roughly 80% being singletons. The sequenced material came from PBMCs. These receptors all come from a male donor in good health and CMV-seronegative. CDR3s include the opening cysteine and the closing phenylalanine or tryptophan. A D gene is named only where the DNA matches it firmly. The size field is filled for only some rows; it gives once, few, many or a size class.

TRBD1,TRBV15,TRBJ2-7,-,CATSRGGTGSPYEQYF,TGTGCCACCAGCAGGGGGGGGACAGGGTCGCCCTACGAGCAGTACTTC
TRBD2,TRBV19,TRBJ2-7,-,CASTSGGTYEQYF,TGTGCCAGTACTAGCGGGGGCACGTACGAGCAGTACTTC
-,TRBV7-2,TRBJ1-5,-,CASSSRGSNQPQHF,TGTGCCAGCAGCTCTAGGGGTAGCAATCAGCCCCAGCATTTT
-,TRBV9,TRBJ2-3,-,CASSGRTASTDTQYF,TGTGCCAGCAGCGGGAGGACAGCTAGCACAGATACGCAGTATTTT
TRBD2,TRBV30,TRBJ2-3,once,CARGLAGAHSTDTQYF,TGTGCCAGGGGACTAGCGGGGGCTCACTCCACAGATACGCAGTATTTT
TRBD2,TRBV2,TRBJ2-1,-,CASSEGRGSYNEQFF,TGTGCCAGCAGTGAGGGGAGGGGCTCCTACAATGAGCAGTTCTTC
TRBD1,TRBV19,TRBJ2-7,-,CASSPRTGALYEQYF,TGTGCCAGTAGTCCCCGGACAGGGGCCCTCTACGAGCAGTACTTC
-,TRBV30,TRBJ2-3,-,CAWTGPGTLNTQYF,TGTGCCTGGACCGGACCCGGGACTCTGAATACGCAGTATTTT
-,TRBV21-1,TRBJ1-4,-,CASTPTGQGLFF,TGTGCCAGCACCCCCACCGGACAGGGGCTGTTTTTT
-,TRBV6-1,TRBJ1-1,-,CASSEITGNTEAFF,TGTGCCAGCAGTGAAATAACAGGGAACACTGAAGCTTTCTTT
TRBD2,TRBV18,TRBJ2-2,-,CASSPRRTSGNTGELFF,TGTGCCAGCTCACCAAGGAGGACTAGCGGGAACACCGGGGAGCTGTTTTTT
-,TRBV5-1,TRBJ2-1,-,CASMFDSTSYNEQFF,TGCGCCAGTATGTTTGACAGCACCTCCTACAATGAGCAGTTCTTC
TRBD1,TRBV9,TRBJ1-3,once,CASSVATGAGNTIYF,TGTGCCAGCAGCGTAGCGACAGGGGCAGGAAACACCATATATTTT
-,TRBV28,TRBJ2-7,-,CASSLMGTTYEQYF,TGTGCCAGCAGTTTAATGGGCACCACCTACGAGCAGTACTTC
TRBD2,TRBV9,TRBJ2-5,-,CASSFSSGGAAETQYF,TGTGCCAGCAGCTTTTCTAGCGGGGGGGCCGCGGAGACCCAGTACTTC
-,TRBV6-5,TRBJ2-2,few,CATERVGTGELFF,TGTGCCACCGAACGAGTCGGGACCGGGGAGCTGTTTTTT
-,TRBV10-1,TRBJ2-1,few,CASSASGEGQFF,TGCGCCAGCAGTGCCTCGGGGGAAGGGCAGTTCTTC
TRBD2,TRBV5-4,TRBJ2-7,-,CASSLPGRDEQYF,TGTGCCAGCAGCTTGCCAGGGAGGGACGAGCAGTACTTC
-,TRBV28,TRBJ2-2,few,CASIHYTGELFF,TGTGCCAGCATACATTACACCGGGGAGCTGTTTTTT
-,TRBV6-1,TRBJ2-7,-,CASSQRQAAYEQYF,TGTGCCAGCAGTCAAAGACAGGCCGCCTACGAGCAGTACTTC
-,TRBV18,TRBJ2-1,once,CASSQQQGTYNEQFF,TGTGCCAGCTCACAGCAGCAGGGAACCTACAATGAGCAGTTCTTC
TRBD1,TRBV9,TRBJ1-2,-,CASSAPTGLGYGYTF,TGTGCCAGCAGCGCCCCGACAGGGTTGGGCTATGGCTACACCTTC
-,TRBV28,TRBJ1-2,-,CASSPSGTPNYGYTF,TGTGCCAGCAGTCCCTCCGGGACACCTAACTATGGCTACACCTTC
TRBD1,TRBV4-2,TRBJ2-3,-,CASSQDRDRVTDTQYF,TGTGCCAGCAGCCAAGACCGGGACAGGGTAACAGATACGCAGTATTTT
-,TRBV29-1,TRBJ2-4,-,CSVRETLAKNIQYF,TGCAGCGTCCGGGAAACCCTAGCCAAAAACATTCAGTACTTC
-,TRBV14,TRBJ1-1,-,CASSPRRNTEAFF,TGTGCCAGCAGCCCTCGGAGGAACACTGAAGCTTTCTTT
TRBD1,TRBV4-1,TRBJ1-2,few,CASSQEISGQGGGYTF,TGCGCCAGCAGCCAAGAGATTAGTGGACAGGGGGGTGGCTACACCTTC
-,TRBV7-6,TRBJ1-2,-,CASSTGTLSGNYGYTF,TGTGCCAGCAGCACCGGGACACTGTCTGGCAACTATGGCTACACCTTC